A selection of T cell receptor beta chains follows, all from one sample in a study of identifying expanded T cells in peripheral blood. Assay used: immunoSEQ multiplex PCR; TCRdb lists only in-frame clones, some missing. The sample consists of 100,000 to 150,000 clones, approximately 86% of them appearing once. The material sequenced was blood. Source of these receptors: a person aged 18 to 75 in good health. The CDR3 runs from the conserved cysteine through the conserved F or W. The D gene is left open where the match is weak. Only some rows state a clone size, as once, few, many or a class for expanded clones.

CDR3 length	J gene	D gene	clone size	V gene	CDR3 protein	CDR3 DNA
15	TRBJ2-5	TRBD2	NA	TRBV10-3	CAISASGGQRGTQYF	TGTGCCATCAGCGCTAGCGGGGGCCAGAGGGGGACCCAGTACTTC
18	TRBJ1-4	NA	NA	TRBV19	CASSIYGTLKGANEKLFF	TGTGCCAGTAGTATATACGGGACACTAAAAGGAGCTAATGAAAAACTGTTTTTT
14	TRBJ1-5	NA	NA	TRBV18	CASSPQGSNQPQHF	TGTGCCAGCTCACCACAGGGGAGCAATCAGCCCCAGCATTTT
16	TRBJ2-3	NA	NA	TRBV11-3	CASSLLWGAGTDTQYF	TGTGCCAGCAGCTTATTGTGGGGGGCGGGCACAGATACGCAGTATTTT
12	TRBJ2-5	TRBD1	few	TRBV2	CASGTDQETQYF	TGTGCCAGCGGGACAGATCAAGAGACCCAGTACTTC
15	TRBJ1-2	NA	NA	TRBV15	CATSRDQGADYGYTF	TGTGCCACCAGCAGAGATCAGGGCGCGGACTATGGCTACACCTTC
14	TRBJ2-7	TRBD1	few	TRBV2	CAGNSGTGSYEQYF	TGTGCCGGGAACTCCGGGACAGGGAGCTACGAGCAGTACTTC
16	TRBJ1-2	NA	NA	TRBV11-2	CASSSRRVQGVWGYTF	TGTGCCAGCAGCTCCCGGCGGGTACAGGGCGTCTGGGGCTACACCTTC
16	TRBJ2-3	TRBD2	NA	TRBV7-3	CASSLTAGTTLNTQYF	TGTGCCAGCAGCTTAACGGCCGGGACTACGTTAAATACGCAGTATTTT
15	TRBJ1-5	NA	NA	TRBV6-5	CASSYSPRSNQPQHF	TGTGCCAGCAGTTACTCCCCCCGATCCAATCAGCCCCAGCATTTT
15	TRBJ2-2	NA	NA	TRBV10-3	CAISGGPTNTGELFF	TGTGCCATCAGTGGGGGACCGACGAACACCGGGGAGCTGTTTTTT
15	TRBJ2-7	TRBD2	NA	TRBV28	CASRWTSGRNHEQYF	TGTGCCAGCAGGTGGACTAGCGGGAGGAACCACGAGCAGTACTTC
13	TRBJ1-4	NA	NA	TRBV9	CASSASRTGKLFF	TGTGCCAGCAGCGCTAGTAGGACGGGAAAACTGTTTTTT
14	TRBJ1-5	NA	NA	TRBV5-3	CARSCSPFNQPQHF	TGTGCCAGAAGCTGTAGTCCATTCAATCAGCCCCAGCATTTT
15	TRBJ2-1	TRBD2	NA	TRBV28	CASSDIAGGINEQFF	TGTGCCAGCAGTGATATAGCGGGAGGTATCAATGAGCAGTTCTTC
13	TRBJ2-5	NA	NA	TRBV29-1	CSVEVFGQETQYF	TGCAGCGTTGAAGTTTTCGGACAAGAGACCCAGTACTTC
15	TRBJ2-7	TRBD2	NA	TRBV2	CASRDFSGRSYEQYF	TGTGCCAGCAGGGATTTTAGCGGGAGGTCGTACGAGCAGTACTTC
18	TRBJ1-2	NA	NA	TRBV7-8	CASSPRHPGGPSNYGYTF	TGTGCCAGCAGCCCCCGTCATCCTGGCGGGCCTTCTAACTATGGCTACACCTTC
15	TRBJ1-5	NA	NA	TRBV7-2	CASSLRGNSNQPQHF	TGTGCCAGCAGCTTACGAGGAAATAGCAATCAGCCCCAGCATTTT
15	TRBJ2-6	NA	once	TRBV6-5	CASSGGPSGANVLTF	TGTGCCAGCAGTGGCGGGCCCTCCGGGGCCAACGTCCTGACTTTC
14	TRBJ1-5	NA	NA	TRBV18	CASSPGASNQPQHF	TGTGCCAGCTCACCGGGGGCGAGCAATCAGCCCCAGCATTTT
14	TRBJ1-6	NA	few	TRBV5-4	CASRPGTPDSPLHF	TGTGCCAGCAGACCCGGGACCCCGGATTCACCCCTCCACTTT
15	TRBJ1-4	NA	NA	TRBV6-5	CASSLTWGTNEKLFF	TGTGCCAGCAGTCTTACCTGGGGGACTAATGAAAAACTGTTTTTT
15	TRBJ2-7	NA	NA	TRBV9	CASSVAPQGTYEQYF	TGTGCCAGCAGCGTAGCTCCGCAGGGGACGTACGAGCAGTACTTC
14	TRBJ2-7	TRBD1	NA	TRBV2	CASRGTGGGYEQYF	TGTGCCAGCAGGGGGACAGGGGGCGGCTACGAGCAGTACTTC
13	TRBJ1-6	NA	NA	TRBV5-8	CASSPVDVSPLHF	TGTGCCAGCAGCCCCGTGGACGTTTCACCCCTCCACTTT
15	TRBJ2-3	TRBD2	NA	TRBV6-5	CASRELAGGEDTQYF	TGTGCCAGCAGAGAACTAGCGGGGGGGGAAGATACGCAGTATTTT
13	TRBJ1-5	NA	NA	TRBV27	CASSRGGSQPQHF	TGTGCCAGCTCTCGTGGGGGGAGTCAGCCCCAGCATTTT
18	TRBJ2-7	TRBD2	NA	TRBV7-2	CASSLRASGGLYSYEQYF	TGTGCCAGCAGCTTACGGGCTAGCGGGGGGCTCTACTCCTACGAGCAGTACTTC
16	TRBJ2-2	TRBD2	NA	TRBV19	CASSIGLAGVTGELFF	TGTGCCAGTAGTATAGGACTAGCGGGGGTGACCGGGGAGCTGTTTTTT
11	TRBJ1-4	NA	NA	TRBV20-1	CSALRVEKLFF	TGCAGTGCTCTCAGGGTTGAAAAACTGTTTTTT
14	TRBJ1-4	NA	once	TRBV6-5	CASSEKGPSEKLFF	TGTGCCAGCAGTGAAAAGGGGCCAAGCGAAAAACTGTTTTTT
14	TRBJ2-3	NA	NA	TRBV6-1	CASSEGWGTDTQYF	TGTGCCAGCAGTGAGGGGTGGGGCACAGATACGCAGTATTTT
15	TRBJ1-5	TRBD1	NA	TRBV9	CASSVEGGQGQPQHF	TGTGCCAGCAGCGTAGAAGGGGGACAGGGGCAGCCCCAGCATTTT
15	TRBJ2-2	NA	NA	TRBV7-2	CASSLLSPPTGELFF	TGTGCCAGCAGCTTATTGTCGCCTCCCACCGGGGAGCTGTTTTTT
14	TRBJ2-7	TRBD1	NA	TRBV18	CASSPGQGHHEQYF	TGTGCCAGCTCACCGGGACAGGGACACCACGAGCAGTACTTC
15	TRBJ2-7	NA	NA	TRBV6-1	CASSGGGGNTYEQYF	TGTGCCAGCAGTGGGGGTGGGGGAAACACCTACGAGCAGTACTTC
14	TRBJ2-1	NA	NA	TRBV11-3	CASSLADGYNEQFF	TGTGCCAGCAGCTTAGCTGACGGCTACAATGAGCAGTTCTTC
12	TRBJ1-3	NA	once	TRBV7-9	CASSPSGNTIYF	TGTGCCAGCAGCCCGTCTGGAAACACCATATATTTT
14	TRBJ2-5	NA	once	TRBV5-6	CASSPQGWGETQYF	TGTGCCAGCAGCCCGCAGGGGTGGGGGGAGACCCAGTACTTC
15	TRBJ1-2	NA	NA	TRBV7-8	CASSFRVKGNYGYTF	TGTGCCAGCAGCTTCAGGGTGAAGGGGAACTATGGCTACACCTTC
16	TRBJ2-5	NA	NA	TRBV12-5	CASGIGSTEDGETQYF	TGTGCTAGTGGTATCGGCTCGACTGAGGACGGAGAGACCCAGTACTTC
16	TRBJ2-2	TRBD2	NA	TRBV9	CASSVGLAGGTGELFF	TGTGCCAGCAGCGTGGGACTAGCGGGAGGGACCGGGGAGCTGTTTTTT
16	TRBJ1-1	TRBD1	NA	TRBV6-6	CASSPGTGAENTEAFF	TGTGCCAGCAGCCCCGGGACAGGGGCCGAGAACACTGAAGCTTTCTTT
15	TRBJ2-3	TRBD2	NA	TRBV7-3	CASSLLAGGTDTQYF	TGTGCCAGCAGCTTACTAGCGGGGGGCACAGATACGCAGTATTTT
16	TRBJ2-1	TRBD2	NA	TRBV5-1	CASSLAPAGVVDEQFF	TGCGCCAGCAGCTTGGCCCCTGCGGGAGTAGTCGATGAGCAGTTCTTC
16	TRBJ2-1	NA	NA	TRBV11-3	CASSSYSAVKVNEQFF	TGTGCCAGCAGCTCCTACAGTGCCGTGAAGGTAAATGAGCAGTTCTTC
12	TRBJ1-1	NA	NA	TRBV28	CASSTGNTEAFF	TGTGCCAGCAGCACCGGGAACACTGAAGCTTTCTTT
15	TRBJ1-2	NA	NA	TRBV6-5	CASSYSSTRQVFLTF	TGTGCCAGCAGTTACTCGAGTACTAGGCAGGTATTCCTCACCTTC